This T cell receptor beta chain was captured by sequencing in a study of T cell repertoires in cytomegalovirus infection. As regards this clonotype: What it binds is unknown.

TCRdb re-derived calls from the reads in MiXCR, one entry per CDR3 protein. The sample has roughly 570,000 distinct CDR3 sequences; 40% are singletons. CDR1 is MNHEY, CDR2 SVGEGT, per germline. The V end was cut by 4 bases, the J end by 5 bases, with 15 bases between. The CDR3 consists of 14 residues. The sequence came from a human donor in good health (CMV status not recorded). Some clones in this sample may be carry-over from other donors' samples. The starting material was cultured PBMCs, obtained from culture after CMV antigen stimulation. The chain is built from TRBV6-2 or TRBV6-3 and TRBJ2-7; D possibly corresponds to TRBD2 (6 bases). CDR3 amino acids: CASSLGVSGDEQYF. CDR3 DNA sequence: TGTGCCAGCAGTTTAGGCGTTTCGGGAGACGAGCAGTACTTC.